This T cell receptor (beta chain) was sequenced in a study of vaccination effects on CD4 cells after COVID-19. On the study more broadly: All study participants received two doses of BNT162b2 or mRNA-1273 vaccine. The study's findings and limits: For convalescents, most of the spike-reactive clones seen post-vaccine were new vaccine-induced clones. Among infection- and vaccine-induced clones, marked clonal contraction occurred late after vaccination.

Viral peptide pool expansion of antigen-specific CD4+ T cells preceded sequencing in the ViraFEST assay. Cultured cells yielded isolated CD4+ T cells after around 10 days. PCR confirmed that the person was infected with SARS-CoV-2 between March and December 2020. At days 3 and 7, half of the medium was exchanged for IL-2 medium. Libraries were prepared by immunoSEQ multiplex PCR; TCRdb keeps only in-frame clonotypes and omits some of them. The table records approximately 37,000 clones, about two thirds of them present only once. This clone came up once. The antigen remains undetermined. This CDR3 comprises 14 residues. Trimming stripped 3 bases from V and 5 bases from J, with 11 bases between. CDR1 SGDLS and CDR2 YYNGEE come from the germline V gene.

The sequence derives from a human donor who had a prior SARS-CoV-2 infection. This chain connects TRBV9 to TRBJ2-2, with D maybe TRBD1 (6 bases). This specimen consisted of CD4+ T cells from PBMCs cultured with a peptide pool, obtained before COVID-19 vaccination. CDR3 in amino acids: CASSAQGQTGELFF. The CDR3 nucleotides read TGTGCCAGCAGCGCCCAAGGACAGACCGGGGAGCTGTTTTTT.